This entry concerns a single TCR beta chain. The germline V gene has CDR1 MGHDK and CDR2 SYGVNS. V was pared by 8 bases and J by 3 bases, with 6 bases of the junction left unmatched. CDR3 length equals 15 residues. Amplification used 60 Vbeta primers and 13 Jbeta primers. TCRdb's copy holds only in-frame clones and misses some; the assay was immunoSEQ multiplex PCR. Here the sample spans 110,000 or so clones, over 75% being singletons. The data stem from a study of cytomegalovirus exposure and HLA in healthy donors. Study summary: The Caucasian-associated ancestry cluster contained 81% of the approximately 410 genotyped donors.

The TCR originated in a woman aged 18-29 years in good health and CMV-seronegative. The chain links TRBV25-1 to TRBJ2-1; the match to TRBD2 covers 11 bases. Material for sequencing was PBMCs. CDR3 sequence (DNA): TGTGCCAGCTCCTTTGGGACTAGCGGCTACAATGAGCAGTTCTTC. Translated: CASSFGTSGYNEQFF. The full variable domain, rest sourced from reference TRBV25-1 and TRBJ2-1, is EADIYQTPRYLVIGTGKKITLECSQTMGHDKMYWYQQDPGMELHLIHYSYGVNSTEKGDLSSESTVSRIRTEHFPLTLESARPSHTSQYLCASSFGTSGYNEQFFGPGTRLTVL.